This T cell receptor (beta chain) was documented in a study of blood T cell repertoires in COVID-19. Study as a whole: The cDNA or gDNA used as material had been derived from T cells, B-cell-depleted T cells, or PBMCs.

Categorization into cohorts depended on clinical history that participants reported. Either two negative PCRs, clearance, or symptom resolution qualified Cohort 3 donors as recovered. V was pared by 0 bases and J by 10 bases, with 12 bases between. The CDR3 is 13 residues long. The germline V gene has CDR1 SGHVS and CDR2 FQNEAQ. In the original analysis: Estimates of nucleated cell counts were drawn from the amplification of reference gene primers. Produced via immunoSEQ multiplex PCR; TCRdb's table is partial and in-frame only. V, J and clone size are taken as reported in that table, and D and trimming were inferred from the DNA itself. This sample has roughly 200,000 clones, with 88% found just once.

V is TRBV7-8 and J is TRBJ1-1, with D maybe TRBD1 (6 bases). The source is a woman aged 25 to 39 who had recovered from COVID-19. The sequencing sample was made of PBMCs or T cells enriched from blood (not recorded which). The CDR3 bases are TGTGCCAGCAGCTTAGCAGAGCGGGACACAGCTTTCTTT. Encoded protein: CASSLAERDTAFF.